What follows are 2 T cell receptor beta chains derived from one specimen sequenced in a study of T cells in women clearing cervical HPV infection. The data were produced by immunoSEQ multiplex PCR, yet TCRdb's version contains in-frame clones alone and is incomplete. The sample table sets out over 10,000 clones. The specimen sequenced was blood buffy coat. The receptors originated from a woman between 18 and 75 years old with a cervical HPV16 infection that either progressed to CIN3+ or cleared (not recorded which).

Points on this clone: The observed sequence ends 3 residues before the CDR3 terminus, with the missing tail filled in from the germline J gene. V gene TRBV7-6 combines with J gene TRBJ2-7; perhaps TRBD2 as D (5 bases). Germline loops: CDR1 SGHVS, CDR2 FNYEAQ. The CDR3 runs to 13 residues. Trimming removed 4 bases at V and 3 bases at J, with 10 bases between. CDR3 in amino acids: CASSSFSGYEQYF. The covered CDR3 bases are TGTGCCAGCAGCTCCTTCAGCGGCTACGAG.

Details on this clone: The read gets to within 3 residues of the CDR3 end, and the germline J gene fills in the rest. V gene TRBV20-1 combines with J gene TRBJ1-1; TRBD1 matches at 11 bases. The CDR3 is 15 amino acids. The J segment lost 6 bases and the V segment lost 0 bases, leaving 6 bases of the junction unmatched. The germline CDR1 and CDR2 sequences are DFQATT and SNEGSKA (reference sequence). Here the CDR3 reads CSARDGQGAPPEAFF. The covered CDR3 bases are TGCAGTGCTAGAGATGGACAGGGGGCGCCCCCTGAA.